This TCR beta chain was observed in a study of T cell repertoires in cytomegalovirus infection. About this clonotype: Its antigen is not known.

This CDR3 contains 15 residues. J was trimmed by 7 bases and V by 4 bases; bases with no gene match: 10. TCRdb called the reads again in MiXCR, with one record for every CDR3 protein. In the table there are around 120,000 distinct CDR3 sequences, about 24% of which are singletons. The TCR comes from a human donor in good health (CMV status not recorded). Some clones in this sample may be carry-over from other donors' samples. The rearrangement joins TRBV12-3 or TRBV12-4 to TRBJ2-1; 7 bases align to TRBD2. Sequenced material: PBMCs, sequenced either directly or after in vitro stimulation (not recorded which). In DNA, the CDR3 is TGTGCCAGCAGTTATACGTCGGGGGGACGAAATGAGCAGTTCTTC. Encoded protein: CASSYTSGGRNEQFF.